Each of the 22 T cell receptor beta chains below was sequenced from the same sample in a study of radiotherapy plus CTLA-4 blockade in lung cancer. Only in-frame clones appear in the TCRdb table, and some are missing; sequencing was by immunoSEQ multiplex PCR. Here the sample spans more than 60,000 clones, around 76% being singletons. Source: peripheral blood, taken from a patient treated with radiotherapy plus ipilimumab. These TCRs come from a human donor with non-small cell lung cancer who had a complete response to radiotherapy plus ipilimumab.

The chain is built from TRBV7-9 and TRBJ1-6, with D possibly being TRBD1 (5 bases). Germline V gene data show CDR1 as SEHNR and CDR2 as FQNEAQ (reference sequence). Trimming removed 5 bases at V and 0 bases at J, with 8 bases between. The CDR3 is 15 residues long. The CDR3 reads CASSRDSSYNSPLHF. For the CDR3, the DNA is TGTGCCAGCAGCCGAGACAGCTCCTATAATTCACCCCTCCACTTT.

The V gene is TRBV19, the J gene TRBJ2-7, with 9 bases fitting TRBD1. Germline values: CDR1 LNHDA, CDR2 SQIVND (reference sequence). CDR3 length: 15 amino acids. V was pared by 3 bases and J by 0 bases, with 3 bases of the junction left unmatched. This CDR3 is CASSIVTGGSYEQYF. The CDR3 DNA reads as TGTGCCAGTAGTATTGTGACAGGGGGCTCCTACGAGCAGTACTTC.

The V and J genes are TRBV11-2 and TRBJ1-1, with D possibly being TRBD1 (5 bases). V lost 7 bases to trimming and J lost 5 bases, with 20 bases between them. The CDR3 consists of 15 residues. Germline CDR1 is SGHAT and CDR2 is FQNNGV. The CDR3 DNA reads as TGTGCCAGCACCCACCGGGCGGGGCCCGGGACTGAAGCTTTCTTT. Encoded protein: CASTHRAGPGTEAFF. Supplemented by reference TRBV11-2 and TRBJ1-1, the full variable domain reads EAGVAQSPRYKIIEKRQSVAFWCNPISGHATLYWYQQILGQGPKLLIQFQNNGVVDDSQLPKDRFSAERLKGVDSTLKIQPAKLEDSAVYLCASTHRAGPGTEAFFGQGTRLTVV.

V and J are TRBV18 and TRBJ2-5; 10 bases are a match to TRBD2. CDR3 size: 14 residues. Germline V lookup: CDR1 KGHSH, CDR2 LQKENI. V lost 8 bases, J lost 5 bases, and 8 bases stayed unmatched. The chain's CDR3 is CASTATSGLETQYF. The CDR3 DNA is TGTGCCAGCACGGCGACTAGCGGGCTGGAGACCCAGTACTTC.

The rearrangement links TRBV6-5 to TRBJ2-5; possibly TRBD1 for D (6 bases). Germline V CDR1 and CDR2: MNHEY, SVGAGI. There are 12 residues in the CDR3. The V end lost 8 bases, the J end lost 5 bases, and 12 bases lay between the germline ends. CDR3 residues: CASGQGLETQYF. The CDR3 DNA reads as TGTGCCAGCGGGCAGGGGTTGGAGACCCAGTACTTC.

The chain has TRBV6-5 and TRBJ2-2; D might be TRBD1 (6 bases). The CDR3 spans 15 residues. Germline lookup yields CDR1 MNHEY and CDR2 SVGAGI. Trimming shortened V by 0 bases and J by 4 bases, and 9 bases separated the two germline ends. CDR3 in amino acids: CASSYSRDTTGELFF. The CDR3 DNA reads as TGTGCCAGCAGTTACTCTCGGGACACCACCGGGGAGCTGTTTTTT.

In regard to this clone: The same CDR3 arises from other DNA sequences in this sample as well. J is TRBJ2-1 and V is TRBV5-6, with TRBD2 as a possible D gene (6 bases). V shed 4 bases and J shed 12 bases, with 14 bases lying between them. The CDR3 loop spans 12 amino acids. The V gene's germline CDR1 is SGHDT and CDR2 YYEEEE. CDR3 nucleotides: TGTGCCAGCAGCGTGACTAGTGGTGGGCAGTTCTTC. Amino acid sequence: CASSVTSGGQFF.

This clone was detected once. This sequence joins TRBV5-1 and TRBJ2-7; D possibly corresponds to TRBD2 (8 bases). The CDR3 is made up of 15 amino acids. Germline values: CDR1 SGHRS, CDR2 YFSETQ. V gave up 6 bases and J gave up 2 bases, with 18 bases separating them. The CDR3 loop reads CASTTGGTVPYEQYF. CDR3 nucleotide sequence: TGCGCCAGCACCACGGGGGGGACAGTACCCTACGAGCAGTACTTC.

The chain couples TRBV6-5 to TRBJ1-5, with TRBD1 as a possible D gene (6 bases). This CDR3 contains 12 residues. CDR1 and CDR2 from the germline V gene are MNHEY and SVGAGI. Deletions cut 9 bases from V and 7 bases from J, with 13 bases between. This CDR3 reads CASQTGYQPQHF. In nucleotides, the CDR3 is TGTGCCAGTCAAACAGGGTACCAGCCCCAGCATTTT.

Comments on this clone: At the DNA level, this CDR3 is encoded by other sequences in the same sample as well. The chain links TRBV6-5 to TRBJ2-7, with TRBD1 matching over 8 bases. Looked up from germline, CDR1 is MNHEY and CDR2 is SVGAGI. The CDR3 totals 14 residues. Germline trimming cut 3 bases from V and 3 bases from J; bases unmatched to any gene: 4. The CDR3 DNA follows: TGTGCCAGCAGTTATCTACAGGGGGGCTACGAGCAGTACTTC. It yields the protein CASSYLQGGYEQYF.

The rearrangement uses TRBV5-1 and TRBJ2-7; 7 nucleotides align to TRBD1. The V segment lost 6 bases and the J segment 7 bases; nucleotides outside the gene matches: 13. Germline-derived CDR1 and CDR2 are SGHRS and YFSETQ. This CDR3 has 14 residues. In nucleotides, the CDR3 is TGCGCCAGCAACCAGGGGGTTCTTCGACGGGAGCAGTACTTC. Its translation: CASNQGVLRREQYF.

J is TRBJ1-4 and V is TRBV7-9, with D maybe TRBD1 (5 bases). Trimming removed 7 bases from V and 1 base from J, with 13 bases in between. Germline lookup yields CDR1 SEHNR and CDR2 FQNEAQ (reference sequence). CDR3 length: 15 amino acids. The CDR3 nucleotides are TGTGCCAGCACCGGGGGAGGTCTAACTAATGAAAAACTGTTTTTT. This sequence encodes CASTGGGLTNEKLFF.

This sequence joins TRBV19 and TRBJ1-1, with no clear D. The CDR3 runs 15 residues. V was clipped by 5 bases and J by 3 bases, with 16 bases between them. Germline V gene data show CDR1 as LNHDA and CDR2 as SQIVND (reference sequence). For the CDR3, the DNA is TGTGCCAGTAGTCCTCCCCGCCGGGGTTACACTGAAGCTTTCTTT. Its protein product is CASSPPRRGYTEAFF. Variable domain in full (rest from reference TRBV19 and TRBJ1-1): DGGITQSPKYLFRKEGQNVTLSCEQNLNHDAMYWYRQDPGQGLRLIYYSQIVNDFQKGDIAEGYSVSREKKESFPLTVTSAQKNPTAFYLCASSPPRRGYTEAFFGQGTRLTVV.

The genes are TRBV27 and TRBJ2-3; TRBD2 matches 9 bases. Germline V lookup: CDR1 MNHEY, CDR2 SMNVEV (reference sequence). V lost 7 bases, J lost 1 base, and 6 bases stayed unmatched. This CDR3 spans 15 amino acids. CDR3 DNA: TGTGCCAGCAATACCCGGACTAGCGGCACAGATACGCAGTATTTT. Translating gives CASNTRTSGTDTQYF.

The chain recombines TRBV6-5 with TRBJ1-4; 7 bases are a match to TRBD1. Trimming at V came to 6 bases and at J to 7 bases, leaving 8 bases not matched to a gene. The CDR3 sequence is 14 residues long. CDR1 is MNHEY and CDR2 is SVGAGI in the germline V gene. The CDR3 spells CASRERTGSEKLFF. The CDR3 nucleotides read TGTGCCAGCAGGGAGCGGACAGGTAGTGAAAAACTGTTTTTT.

CDR3 sequence: CASSLAQGGSYEQYF. DNA of the CDR3: TGTGCCAGCAGCTTAGCGCAAGGGGGTAGCTACGAGCAGTACTTC. The genes are TRBV7-2 and TRBJ2-7; TRBD1 is a possible D gene (6 bases). The V gene's germline CDR1 is SGHTA and CDR2 FQGNSA. V lost 0 bases to trimming and J lost 3 bases, with 12 bases between them. This CDR3 is 15 amino acids long.

Only a few counts were recorded for this clone. The V gene is TRBV7-6, the J gene TRBJ1-5, with TRBD1 identical over 7 bases. The CDR3 extends over 13 amino acids. Trimming removed 5 bases from V and 4 bases from J; junction bases left unmatched: 2. The germline V gene encodes CDR1 SGHVS and CDR2 FNYEAQ. The CDR3 DNA is TGTGCCAGCAGCCCCAGGGGGAATCAGCCCCAGCATTTT. Protein: CASSPRGNQPQHF.

This clone was seen a few times. The chain has TRBV6-6 and TRBJ1-1, with unresolved D. Germline loops: CDR1 MNHNY, CDR2 SVGAGI (reference sequence). The V gene lost 6 bases and the J gene lost 1 base, with 9 bases spanning the gap. The CDR3 has 13 residues. The DNA of the CDR3 is TGTGCCAGCAGACTCGGAGGGAACACTGAAGCTTTCTTT. Translated: CASRLGGNTEAFF.

The rearrangement joins TRBV14 to TRBJ2-2, with a weak D call TRBD1 (6 bases). V was clipped by 5 bases and J by 5 bases, with 9 bases between them. CDR1 is SGHDN and CDR2 is FVKESK in the germline V gene. There are 13 residues in the CDR3. The CDR3 DNA reads TGTGCCAGCAGCGGACAGCTTACCGGGGAGCTGTTTTTT. Its protein product is CASSGQLTGELFF.

This chain uses TRBV28 with TRBJ1-6; 7 positions agree with TRBD1. V lost 7 bases and J lost 7; bases outside the gene matches: 10. This CDR3 comprises 15 residues. Germline loops: CDR1 MDHEN, CDR2 SYDVKM. The CDR3 region is CASIPSTGTNSPLHF. CDR3 nucleotides: TGTGCCAGCATTCCATCGACAGGGACCAATTCACCCCTCCACTTT.

The chain is built from TRBV10-3 and TRBJ2-4, with 13 bases aligning to TRBD2. The CDR3 loop spans 16 amino acids. J was trimmed by 2 bases and V by 3 bases; bases with no gene match: 1. CDR1 is ENHRY, CDR2 SYGVKD, per germline. The CDR3 sequence: CAISELAGGPKNIQYF. In DNA, the CDR3 is TGTGCCATCAGTGAACTAGCGGGGGGGCCCAAAAACATTCAGTACTTC.

The chain links TRBV19 to TRBJ2-6; 7 bases agree with TRBD1. The CDR3 runs 17 residues. V shed 7 bases, J shed 2 bases, and the junction held 11 bases outside the gene matches. Germline-derived CDR1 and CDR2 are LNHDA and SQIVND (reference sequence). This CDR3 is CASNRQGLRTGANVLTF. The CDR3 coding sequence is TGTGCCAGTAATAGACAGGGTCTCCGTACTGGGGCCAACGTCCTGACTTTC.